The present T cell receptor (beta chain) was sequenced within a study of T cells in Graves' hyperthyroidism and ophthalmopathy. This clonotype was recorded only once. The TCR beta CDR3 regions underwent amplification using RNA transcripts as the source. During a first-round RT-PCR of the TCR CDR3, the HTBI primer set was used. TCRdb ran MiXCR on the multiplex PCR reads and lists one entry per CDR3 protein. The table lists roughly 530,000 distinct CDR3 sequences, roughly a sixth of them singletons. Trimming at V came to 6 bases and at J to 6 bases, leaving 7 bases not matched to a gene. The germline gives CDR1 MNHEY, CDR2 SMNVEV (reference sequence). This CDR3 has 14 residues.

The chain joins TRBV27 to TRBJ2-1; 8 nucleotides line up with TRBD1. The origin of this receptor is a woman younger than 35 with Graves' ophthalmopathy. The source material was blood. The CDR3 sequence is CASSQLQGVNEQFF. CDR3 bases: TGTGCCAGCAGCCAATTACAGGGGGTCAATGAGCAGTTCTTC.